A single sample is the source of the 29 T cell receptor beta chains below, sequenced in a study of blood T cell repertoires in COVID-19. Only in-frame clones appear in the TCRdb table, and some are missing; sequencing was by immunoSEQ multiplex PCR. The table shows around 220,000 clones, with approximately 84% occurring only once. What was sequenced was peripheral blood. These receptors all come from a man aged 35 to 55 with active or convalescent COVID-19.

The chain uses TRBV7-9 and TRBJ2-3; D is undetermined. Germline CDR1 and CDR2: SEHNR and FQNEAQ (reference sequence). V was shortened by 5 bases and J by 2 bases, with 8 bases between the two germline ends. This CDR3 contains 13 residues. The DNA of the CDR3 is TGTGCCAGCAGCCCCCCCTACACAGATACGCAGTATTTT. Protein product: CASSPPYTDTQYF.

The chain combines TRBV27 with TRBJ2-7; TRBD2 might be the D (6 bases). V lost 0 bases, J lost 2 bases, and 11 bases lay in between. Germline V gene sequence: CDR1 MNHEY, CDR2 SMNVEV (reference sequence). The CDR3 covers 15 residues. The CDR3 nucleotides are TGTGCCAGCAGTTTATCACACGGGGAGGCCTACGAGCAGTACTTC. It is translated as CASSLSHGEAYEQYF.

V is TRBV19 and J is TRBJ1-2; TRBD1 is a possible D gene (6 bases). This CDR3 spans 12 amino acids. V dropped 9 bases and J dropped 7 bases, with 15 bases sitting between them. Per the germline V gene, CDR1 is LNHDA and CDR2 is SQIVND (reference sequence). Here the CDR3 reads CASEQGVGGYTF. The CDR3 DNA follows: TGTGCCAGCGAACAGGGTGTAGGTGGCTACACCTTC.

This chain links TRBV7-3 with TRBJ2-2; TRBD2 matches 8 bases. V shed 2 bases and J 4 bases; nucleotides not matched to a gene: 3. The V gene's germline CDR1 is SGHTA and CDR2 FQGTGA. CDR3 length: 15 residues. In DNA, the CDR3 is TGTGCCAGCAGCTTAGAGGCGGGGGGCACCGGGGAGCTGTTTTTT. Its protein is CASSLEAGGTGELFF.

This clone was seen only once. The J gene is TRBJ2-7, the V gene TRBV28; 11 positions agree with TRBD2. Per the germline V gene, CDR1 is MDHEN and CDR2 is SYDVKM. J gave up 2 bases and V 8 bases, and 14 bases lay outside the gene matches. The CDR3 covers 17 residues. CDR3 amino acids: CASHTLTSGSFPYEQYF. CDR3 nucleotides: TGTGCCAGCCATACACTCACTAGCGGGAGCTTTCCCTACGAGCAGTACTTC.

The chain combines TRBV19 with TRBJ2-5; tentatively, D is TRBD2 (6 bases). Germline V CDR1 and CDR2: LNHDA, SQIVND (reference sequence). This CDR3 has 14 residues. The V end lost 4 bases, the J end lost 2 bases, and 11 bases lay between the germline ends. The CDR3 protein is CASSSQDYQETQYF. The CDR3 nucleotides read TGTGCCAGTAGTAGTCAGGACTATCAAGAGACCCAGTACTTC.

The chain uses TRBV3-1 (or the pseudogene TRBV3-2) and TRBJ1-4; TRBD1 matches at 10 bases. The length of the CDR3 is 15 residues. Per the germline V gene, CDR1 is LGHDT and CDR2 is YNNKEL (reference sequence). V trimming: 2 bases; J trimming: 7 bases; junction bases outside the gene matches: 4. The DNA of the CDR3 is TGTGCCAGCAGCCAATTGGGACAGGGGAGTGAAAAACTGTTTTTT. Translated, it gives CASSQLGQGSEKLFF.

The rearrangement links TRBV18 to TRBJ1-5; maybe TRBD1 (5 bases). Germline CDR1 is KGHSH and CDR2 is LQKENI. V shed 2 bases and J shed 5 bases, with 7 bases lying between them. This CDR3 contains 13 residues. For the CDR3, the DNA is TGTGCCAGCTCACCAGGGGGGGATCAGCCCCAGCATTTT. This gives the protein CASSPGGDQPQHF.

This sequence joins TRBV5-4 and TRBJ1-1; no reliable D call. The V end lost 0 bases, the J end lost 0 bases, and 9 bases lay between the germline ends. From germline, CDR1 is SGHNT and CDR2 YYREEE (reference sequence). The CDR3 is 15 amino acids. The CDR3 DNA reads as TGTGCCAGCAGCTTGGCCCACGGTATGAACACTGAAGCTTTCTTT. This translates into CASSLAHGMNTEAFF.

The chain joins TRBV28 to TRBJ2-4; TRBD1 matches at 11 bases. The junction had 11 bases not matched to a gene; V was cut back by 4 bases and J by 6 bases. The CDR3 consists of 17 residues. Germline CDR1 MDHEN, CDR2 SYDVKM. The CDR3 is CASSSAPGQGEANIQYF. The CDR3 nucleotides read TGTGCCAGCAGTTCCGCCCCGGGACAGGGGGAGGCAAACATTCAGTACTTC. Full variable domain (missing parts from reference TRBV28 and TRBJ2-4): DVKVTQSSRYLVKRTGEKVFLECVQDMDHENMFWYRQDPGLGLRLIYFSYDVKMKEKGDIPEGYSVSREKKERFSLILESASTNQTSMYLCASSSAPGQGEANIQYFGAGTRLSVL.

The gene calls are TRBV12-3 or TRBV12-4 and TRBJ1-1, with D possibly matching TRBD1 (5 bases). This CDR3 spans 13 amino acids. Trimming cost V 3 bases and J 5 bases, with 10 bases left between them. The DNA of the CDR3 is TGTGCCAGCAGTTTGGTTCGGGGGACTGAAGCTTTCTTT. Its protein is CASSLVRGTEAFF.

The rearrangement links TRBV12-3 or TRBV12-4 to TRBJ2-5, with TRBD2 as a possible D gene (7 bases). The CDR3 sequence is 13 residues long. With 3 bases removed from V and 4 bases from J, the gap between germline ends came to 9 bases. In DNA form, the CDR3 reads TGTGCCAGCAGTTTTGGGGGGGCAGAGACCCAGTACTTC. Its protein product is CASSFGGAETQYF.

The chain uses TRBV10-3 and TRBJ1-3, with D maybe TRBD1 (6 bases). The CDR3 is 16 amino acids. Germline V gene data show CDR1 as ENHRY and CDR2 as SYGVKD. Trimming took off 5 bases at V and 2 bases at J, with 16 bases between the two ends. CDR3 DNA: TGTGCCATCAGTTACTATGACAGGACCGCTGGAAACACCATATATTTT. It yields the protein CAISYYDRTAGNTIYF.

The chain has TRBV19 and TRBJ1-2; D may be TRBD1 (6 bases). The CDR3 spans 14 residues. CDR1 is LNHDA and CDR2 is SQIVND in the germline V gene (reference sequence). V dropped 5 bases and J dropped 4 bases, with 14 bases sitting between them. CDR3 in amino acids: CASSSRQGGYGYTF. The CDR3 region has the DNA TGTGCCAGTAGTTCTCGACAAGGGGGCTATGGCTACACCTTC.

This clone was observed a few times. The J gene is TRBJ2-2, the V gene TRBV18; 9 bases align to TRBD2. Germline CDR1 KGHSH, CDR2 LQKENI. Trimming took 6 bases from V and 5 from J; bases not matched to a gene: 10. The CDR3 spans 16 residues. The CDR3 bases are TGTGCCAGCTCGCCTAGTAGCGGGAGTTTGACCGGGGAGCTGTTTTTT. Translation gives CASSPSSGSLTGELFF.

Note on this clone: Other DNA sequences from this sample encode an identical CDR3 as well. The chain combines TRBV9 with TRBJ1-1; 7 bases agree with TRBD1. This CDR3 contains 14 residues. V trimming: 0 bases; J trimming: 4 bases; junction bases outside the gene matches: 3. Germline V lookup: CDR1 SGDLS, CDR2 YYNGEE. CDR3 DNA sequence: TGTGCCAGCAGCGTAGGACAGGGCACCACTGAAGCTTTCTTT. Its protein is CASSVGQGTTEAFF.

The chain carries TRBV5-1 and TRBJ1-5; D perhaps matches TRBD1 (6 bases). There are 15 residues in the CDR3. Germline V CDR1 and CDR2: SGHRS, YFSETQ. The germline V and J ends were trimmed by 4 bases and 1 base, with 12 bases remaining between them. This CDR3 is CASSHMQGSNQPQHF. The CDR3 nucleotides read TGCGCCAGCAGCCATATGCAGGGGAGCAATCAGCCCCAGCATTTT. The full variable domain, its missing parts supplied by reference TRBV5-1 and TRBJ1-5, is KAGVTQTPRYLIKTRGQQVTLSCSPISGHRSVSWYQQTPGQGLQFLFEYFSETQRNKGNFPGRFSGRQFSNSRSEMNVSTLELGDSALYLCASSHMQGSNQPQHFGDGTRLSIL.

The chain carries TRBV30 and TRBJ2-2; 7 bases agree with TRBD2. The CDR3 runs 14 residues. Per the germline V gene, CDR1 is GTSNPN and CDR2 is SVGIG (reference sequence). With V trimmed by 3 bases and J by 1 base, 2 bases remained unmatched. The DNA for the CDR3 is TGTGCCTGGAGCCGCGGGAGGAACACCGGGGAGCTGTTTTTT. It encodes CAWSRGRNTGELFF.

This clone was counted between two and nine times. The V and J genes are TRBV2 and TRBJ1-1, with 9 bases lining up with TRBD1. Trimming removed 4 bases from V and 4 bases from J; junction bases left unmatched: 4. This CDR3 comprises 14 residues. CDR1 SNHLY and CDR2 FYNNEI come from the germline V gene. The CDR3 nucleotides read TGTGCCAGCAGTGGGACAGGGGTCGGCACTGAAGCTTTCTTT. Its translation is CASSGTGVGTEAFF. The full variable domain, with the rest looked up from reference TRBV2 and TRBJ1-1, is EPEVTQTPSHQVTQMGQEVILRCVPISNHLYFYWYRQILGQKVEFLVSFYNNEISEKSEIFDDQFSVERPDGSNFTLKIRSTKLEDSAMYFCASSGTGVGTEAFFGQGTRLTVV.

The chain is built from TRBV21-1 and TRBJ1-5. TRBV21-1 is noted as a pseudogene. The CDR3 consists of 14 residues. In nucleotides, the CDR3 is TGTGCCAGCAGCAAAGGAGGTGACCAGAGGCCCCAGCATTTT. This gives the protein CASSKGGDQRPQHF.

This rearrangement joins TRBV5-1 to TRBJ2-3; D gene unclear. This CDR3 spans 12 amino acids. Germline CDR1 SGHRS, CDR2 YFSETQ. Trimming cost V 4 bases and J 3 bases, with 6 bases left between them. CDR3 amino acids: CASSLTTDTQYF. The CDR3 DNA follows: TGCGCCAGCAGCCTGACAACAGATACGCAGTATTTT.

The CDR3 nucleotides are TGCGCCAGCAGCGCAACCACTAGCGAAGTGGGCAATGAGCAGTTCTTC. Its translation is CASSATTSEVGNEQFF. The chain links TRBV5-1 to TRBJ2-1; 7 bases agree with TRBD2. After removal of 4 bases from V and 6 bases from J, the junction contained 13 bases not matched to a gene. The CDR3 length is 16 residues. The V gene's germline CDR1 is SGHRS and CDR2 YFSETQ.

The V gene is TRBV5-1, the J gene TRBJ2-1; 7 bases fit TRBD1. The ends lost 1 base at V and 1 base at J; junction bases unmatched: 2. The germline gives CDR1 SGHRS, CDR2 YFSETQ. The CDR3 sequence is 15 residues long. DNA for the CDR3: TGCGCCAGCAGCTTGTCACAGGGGTCCTACAATGAGCAGTTCTTC. Protein product: CASSLSQGSYNEQFF.

This clone was seen a handful of times. The gene calls are TRBV24-1 and TRBJ2-2, with D perhaps matching TRBD2 (5 bases). V was shortened by 4 bases and J by 1 base, with 9 bases between the two germline ends. Per germline, CDR1 KGHDR and CDR2 SFDVKD. The length of the CDR3 is 15 residues. The CDR3 bases are TGTGCCACCAGTGAGGGGAGATGGAACACCGGGGAGCTGTTTTTT. Encoded protein: CATSEGRWNTGELFF.

The chain employs TRBV7-9 and TRBJ2-5; TRBD1 agrees at 7 bases. Germline CDR1 reads SEHNR; CDR2 reads FQNEAQ (reference sequence). The CDR3 consists of 15 residues. With V trimmed by 5 bases and J by 7 bases, 13 bases remained unmatched. In DNA, the CDR3 is TGTGCCAGCAGCCCAAAACAGGGGAAGGTCGCGACCCAGTACTTC. Protein sequence: CASSPKQGKVATQYF.

The chain is built from TRBV3-1 (or the pseudogene TRBV3-2) and TRBJ2-2; 8 bases fit TRBD2. The V and J ends lost 4 bases and 2 bases, in that order; junction bases with no gene match: 12. The CDR3 runs to 18 residues. Per the germline V gene, CDR1 is LGHDT and CDR2 is YNNKEL (reference sequence). The CDR3 coding sequence is TGTGCCAGCAGCCTGGGTGGCGGGGGGCGAGGAAACACCGGGGAGCTGTTTTTT. This translates into CASSLGGGGRGNTGELFF.

Here the CDR3 reads CASSLGSGLWFVAKNIQYF. CDR3 nucleotides: TGTGCCAGCAGTTTAGGATCCGGGTTGTGGTTTGTAGCCAAAAACATTCAGTACTTC. The chain is built from TRBV28 and TRBJ2-4, with unresolved D. The CDR3 sequence is 19 residues long. Trimming removed 2 bases at V and 0 bases at J, with 20 bases between. Germline values: CDR1 MDHEN, CDR2 SYDVKM.

The V call is TRBV7-9, the J call TRBJ1-1; 7 bases are shared with TRBD1. This CDR3 has 12 amino acids. V lost 5 bases to trimming and J lost 12 bases; unmatched junction nucleotides: 9. Germline V lookup: CDR1 SEHNR, CDR2 FQNEAQ (reference sequence). CDR3 sequence (DNA): TGTGCCAGCAGCCTAGTCCAGGGGGAATCTTTCTTT. Encoded protein: CASSLVQGESFF.

About this clone itself: Distinct nucleotide sequences in the sample also encode this CDR3. The V and J genes are TRBV19 and TRBJ1-1; 7 positions match TRBD1. V dropped 6 bases and J dropped 0; count of bases not matched to a gene: 4. In germline, CDR1 is LNHDA, CDR2 SQIVND (reference sequence). The CDR3 runs to 14 residues. The CDR3 DNA is TGTGCCAGTAGCCCACAGGGGTTGAACACTGAAGCTTTCTTT. Translating gives CASSPQGLNTEAFF.